Listed here is a single T cell receptor (beta chain). Its antigen is unknown. Nothing much larger sits one base from this clone, and base qualities are not available. TCRbeta CDR3 regions were amplified from genomic DNA using the immunoSEQ Assay, a bias-controlled multiplex PCR. Processing in the source paper ran as follows. Within the assay, amplification of reference gene primers was used to estimate how many nucleated cells each sample contained. To quantify the absolute abundance of each unique TCRbeta CDR3 rearrangement, sequence reads were collapsed and filtered. For each sample, productive Simpson clonality was calculated as the square root of Simpson's diversity index over productive rearrangements. Sourced from immuneACCESS, this table was stored by TCRdb with only in-frame sequences that have V and J called. A share of the clones is absent; for the studies checked, an unresolved V gene accounts for under half, and the remainder has no known explanation. The DNA was the basis for D and trimming; V, J and clone size are from that table. Here the sample has roughly 230,000 clones; 80% to 90% occur a single time. The ten largest make up just over 6.5% of the sample.

V is pruned by 6 bases and J by 4 bases, leaving 6 bases of the junction without a gene match. Spanning cysteine to phenylalanine, the CDR3 consists of 14 amino acids. Just CDR3 DNA is preserved here, 42 bases in frame from base 1. Per the germline V gene, SGHTA is the CDR1 and FQGNSA is the CDR2. The data derive from a study of blood T cell repertoires in COVID-19 (TCRdb year 2020). For the study in its entirety: Collaborator samples came from the United States, Italy and Spain and covered acute and convalescent phases of COVID-19. Subjects who had been exposed to COVID-19, were actively infected with it, or had recovered from it provided the deeply sampled blood TCRbeta repertoires that made up the dataset. Where HLA class I and class II types were available, the types were taken from metadata supplied by the sample provider, not from assay-based typing. The samples were drawn from two sources: the first 160 participants of the ongoing ImmuneRACE study, and some 1,300 subjects contributed by 6 global collaborators. The sample metadata nearly always contained a de-identified subject ID, COVID-19 status, age in years and sex. The repertoires were released in a freely available public database meant as a resource for research on the immune response to SARS-CoV-2. The prospective study material was composed of cDNA or gDNA derived from T cells, B-cell-depleted T cells, or PBMCs.

General findings and caveats noted by the study authors: How much clinical and demographic metadata was included differed by source and by participant, and the metadata was provided uncurated.

Participants in the prospective study were aged about 18 to 95 years, lived in approximately 26 United States geographic areas, and enrolled through a virtual design. In the prospective study, cohorts were assigned on the basis of participant-reported clinical history obtained from a screening survey and a study questionnaire. Exposed participants were defined as having been in contact with someone with a PCR-confirmed or clinician-diagnosed COVID-19 case within 2 weeks of study entry. In the prospective study, mobile phlebotomists collected whole blood, serum and a nasopharyngeal or oropharyngeal swab from each participant. Prospective study participants could optionally give additional blood draws and questionnaires over an approximately 2-month period. Before DNA extraction, prospective study blood samples were shipped either frozen or at room temperature.

The sequenced sample consisted of PBMCs or T cells enriched from blood (not recorded which). The sequence is built from TRBV7-2 and TRBJ1-3; TRBD1 agrees with 7 junctional bases. The TCR originated in a woman aged 45-59 years who had been exposed to COVID-19. DNA sequence: TGTGCCAGCAGACGTACAGGGGAGGGAAACACCATATATTTT. Protein translation: CASRRTGEGNTIYF. The entire variable domain, with the stretches around the CDR3 drawn from the reference TRBV7-2 and TRBJ1-3 proteins, is GAGVSQSPSNKVTEKGKDVELRCDPISGHTALYWYRQSLGQGLEFLIYFQGNSAPDKSGLPSDRFSAERTGGSVSTLTIQRTQQEDSAVYLCASRRTGEGNTIYFGEGSWLTVV.